What follows is one T cell receptor (beta chain) and its context. Its target is not known. This record belongs to a study of T cells expressing NK-cell markers. Each CDR3 protein gets one entry in TCRdb, which reprocessed the 5' RACE reads and gives no DNA. The sample yields 200,000 to 300,000 distinct CDR3 sequences, of which the top ten take up roughly 0.4%. The study's findings and limits: These clonotypes also led the CD3+CD56-NKG2C+ fraction in a handful of donors.

In germline, CDR1 is SEHNR, CDR2 FQNEAQ (reference sequence). This CDR3 is built from 16 residues. This clonotype originated in a man aged 18 to 30 in good health. The V call is TRBV7-9, the J call TRBJ1-3; with no DNA, the TCRdb D assignment of TRBD1 cannot be verified. The sequencing input was blood T cells: a sorted CD56 or NKG2C T cell subset, CD4+ or CD8+ T cells, or bulk PBMC T cells (not recorded which). CDR3 sequence: CASSPRDTDSGNTIYF. The complete variable domain, with remaining parts taken from reference TRBV7-9 and TRBJ1-3, reads DTGVSQNPRHKITKRGQNVTFRCDPISEHNRLYWYRQTLGQGPEFLTYFQNEAQLEKSRLLSDRFSAERPKGSFSTLEIQRTEQGDSAMYLCASSPRDTDSGNTIYFGEGSWLTVV.